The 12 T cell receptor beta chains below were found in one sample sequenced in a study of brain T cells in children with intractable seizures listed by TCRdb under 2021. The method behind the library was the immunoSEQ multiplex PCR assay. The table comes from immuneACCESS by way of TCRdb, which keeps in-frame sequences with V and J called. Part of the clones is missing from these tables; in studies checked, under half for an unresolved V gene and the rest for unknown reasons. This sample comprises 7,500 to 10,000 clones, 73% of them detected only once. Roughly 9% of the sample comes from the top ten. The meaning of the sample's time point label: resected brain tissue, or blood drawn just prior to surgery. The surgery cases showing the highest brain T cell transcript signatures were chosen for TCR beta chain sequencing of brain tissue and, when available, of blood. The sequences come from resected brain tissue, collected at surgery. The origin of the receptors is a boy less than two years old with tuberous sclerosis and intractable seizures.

This chain's CDR3 is CASQSGVNTEAFF. The CDR3 nucleotides read TGTGCCAGCCAAAGCGGCGTGAACACTGAAGCTTTCTTT. V usage is TRBV9 and J usage is TRBJ1-1; D gene uncertain. CDR1 is SGDLS and CDR2 is YYNGEE in the germline V gene. CDR3 length: 13 residues. V was clipped by 7 bases and J by 0 bases, with 10 bases between them.

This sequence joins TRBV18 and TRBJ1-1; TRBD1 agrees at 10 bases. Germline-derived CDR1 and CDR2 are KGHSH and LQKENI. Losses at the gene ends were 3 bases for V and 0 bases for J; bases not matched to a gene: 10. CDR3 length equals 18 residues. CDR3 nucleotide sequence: TGTGCCAGCTCACCCTCCGGGACAGGGGTTTGGGTGAACACTGAAGCTTTCTTT. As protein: CASSPSGTGVWVNTEAFF. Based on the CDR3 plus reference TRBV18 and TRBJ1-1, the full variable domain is NAGVMQNPRHLVRRRGQEARLRCSPMKGHSHVYWYRQLPEEGLKFMVYLQKENIIDESGMPKERFSAEFPKEGPSILRIQQVVRGDSAAYFCASSPSGTGVWVNTEAFFGQGTRLTVV.

CDR3 region: CATSDQQGQGVSPEQYF. CDR3 nucleotide sequence: TGTGCCACCAGTGACCAACAAGGACAGGGGGTATCCCCAGAGCAGTACTTC. The J gene is TRBJ2-7, the V gene TRBV24-1; 10 positions agree with TRBD1. The V gene end was trimmed by 4 bases and the J gene end by 7 bases; junction bases not matched to a gene: 15. The CDR3 runs to 17 residues. In germline, CDR1 is KGHDR, CDR2 SFDVKD.

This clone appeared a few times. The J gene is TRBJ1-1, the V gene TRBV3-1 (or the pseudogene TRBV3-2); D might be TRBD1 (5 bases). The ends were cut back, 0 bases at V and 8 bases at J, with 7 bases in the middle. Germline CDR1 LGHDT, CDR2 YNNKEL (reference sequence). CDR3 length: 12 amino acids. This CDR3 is CASSQDSGEAFF. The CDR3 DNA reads TGTGCCAGCAGCCAAGATTCAGGGGAAGCTTTCTTT.

This CDR3 is CASSLQPGLSGNTEAFF. The CDR3 nucleotides read TGTGCCAGCAGCCTCCAGCCTGGTTTGTCCGGGAACACTGAAGCTTTCTTT. The rearrangement joins TRBV11-3 to TRBJ1-1; D gene ambiguous. The V end was cut by 5 bases, the J end by 1 base, with 20 bases between. The CDR3 is 17 residues long. CDR1 is SGHNT and CDR2 is YENEEA in the germline V gene.

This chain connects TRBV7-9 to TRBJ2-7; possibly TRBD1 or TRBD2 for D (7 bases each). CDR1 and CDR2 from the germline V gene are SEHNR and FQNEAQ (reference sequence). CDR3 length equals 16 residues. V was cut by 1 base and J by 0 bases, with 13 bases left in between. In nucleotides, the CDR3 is TGTGCCAGCAGCTTAGGACAGGGAGGGCTCTCCTACGAGCAGTACTTC. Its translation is CASSLGQGGLSYEQYF.

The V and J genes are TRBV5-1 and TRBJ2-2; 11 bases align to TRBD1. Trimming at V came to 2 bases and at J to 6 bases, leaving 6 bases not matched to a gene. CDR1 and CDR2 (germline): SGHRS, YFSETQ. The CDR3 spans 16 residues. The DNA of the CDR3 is TGCGCCAGCAGCTTATTACCGGGACAGGGGGCCGGGGAGCTGTTTTTT. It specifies CASSLLPGQGAGELFF.

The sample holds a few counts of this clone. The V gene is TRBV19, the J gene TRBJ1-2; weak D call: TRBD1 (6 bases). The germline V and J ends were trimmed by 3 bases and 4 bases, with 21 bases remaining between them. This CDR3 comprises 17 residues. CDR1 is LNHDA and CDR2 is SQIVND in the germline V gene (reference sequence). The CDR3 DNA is TGTGCCAGTAGTATCTCAGCCGGGGCAGGGGTCTTCTATGGCTACACCTTC. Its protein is CASSISAGAGVFYGYTF.

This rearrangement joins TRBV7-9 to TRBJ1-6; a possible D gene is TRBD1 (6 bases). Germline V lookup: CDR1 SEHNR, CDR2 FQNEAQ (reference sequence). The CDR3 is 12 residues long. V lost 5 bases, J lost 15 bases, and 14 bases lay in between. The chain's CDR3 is CASSRQDSDLHF. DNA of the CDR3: TGTGCCAGCAGCAGACAGGATTCGGACCTCCACTTT.

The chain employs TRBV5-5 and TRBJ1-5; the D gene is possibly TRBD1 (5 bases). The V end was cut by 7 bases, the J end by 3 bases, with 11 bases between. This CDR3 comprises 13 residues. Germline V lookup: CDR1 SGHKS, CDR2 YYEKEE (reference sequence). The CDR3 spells CASQGSYNQPQHF. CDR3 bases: TGTGCCAGCCAGGGCAGCTACAATCAGCCCCAGCATTTT.

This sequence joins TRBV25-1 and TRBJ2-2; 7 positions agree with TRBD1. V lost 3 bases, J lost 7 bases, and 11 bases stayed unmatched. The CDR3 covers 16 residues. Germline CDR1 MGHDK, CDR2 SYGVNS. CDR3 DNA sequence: TGTGCCAGCAGTGAGGGGGACAGACGGTTAATCGGGGAGCTGTTTTTT. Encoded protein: CASSEGDRRLIGELFF.

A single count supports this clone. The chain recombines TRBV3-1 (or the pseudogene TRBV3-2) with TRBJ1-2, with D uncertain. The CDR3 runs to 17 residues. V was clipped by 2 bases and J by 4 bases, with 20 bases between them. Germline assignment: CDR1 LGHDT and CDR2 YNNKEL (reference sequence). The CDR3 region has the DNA TGTGCCAGCAGCCAAACAATTCTTACGGCGAGGATCTATGGCTACACCTTC. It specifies CASSQTILTARIYGYTF.